The 13 T cell receptor beta chains presented below share a single source sample, sequenced in a study of blood T cell repertoires in COVID-19. Method: immunoSEQ multiplex PCR; TCRdb's copy keeps in-frame clones and lacks some. This table holds around 93,000 clones, about 77% found once. The specimen was peripheral blood. These receptors originate from a woman of 80 years or more with acute or convalescent COVID-19.

This clone is a singleton in its sample. V is TRBV6-1 and J is TRBJ2-1, with 9 positions matching TRBD2. The CDR3 covers 15 residues. The J segment lost 7 bases and the V segment lost 3 bases, leaving 7 bases of the junction unmatched. CDR1 and CDR2 (germline): MNHNS, SASEGT. The CDR3 bases are TGTGCCAGCAGTGATAGGGCGGGGGGGCCGAATGAGCAGTTCTTC. It encodes CASSDRAGGPNEQFF.

The rearrangement links TRBV10-3 to TRBJ1-5; D unresolved. Germline CDR1 and CDR2: ENHRY and SYGVKD. Trimming took off 4 bases at V and 4 bases at J, with 8 bases between the two ends. The CDR3 runs to 13 residues. The CDR3 sequence is CAISALSNQPQHF. DNA for the CDR3: TGTGCCATCAGTGCCCTATCGAATCAGCCCCAGCATTTT.

The sample holds one count of this clone. The chain's CDR3 is CASSSGQGIHEQFF. The CDR3 DNA is TGTGCCAGCAGCTCCGGACAGGGGATTCATGAGCAGTTCTTC. The rearrangement uses TRBV7-3 and TRBJ2-1, with TRBD1 matching 9 bases. This CDR3 region has 14 residues. V gave up 4 bases and J gave up 8 bases; unmatched junction bases: 6. Germline V gene data show CDR1 as SGHTA and CDR2 as FQGTGA. Full variable domain (remainder filled in from reference TRBV7-3 and TRBJ2-1): GAGVSQTPSNKVTEKGKYVELRCDPISGHTALYWYRQSLGQGPEFLIYFQGTGAADDSGLPNDRFFAVRPEGSVSTLKIQRTERGDSAVYLCASSSGQGIHEQFFGPGTRLTVL.

In this sample, this clone turned up once. CDR3 DNA: TGCAGTGCTAGTCTTCCTAGCGGGGGGGTCAACGAGCAGTACTTC. It specifies CSASLPSGGVNEQYF. J is TRBJ2-7 and V is TRBV20-1, with 12 bases aligning to TRBD2. V lost 3 bases and J lost 5; bases outside the gene matches: 8. This CDR3 is 15 amino acids long. Germline V gene lookup returns CDR1 DFQATT and CDR2 SNEGSKA (reference sequence).

The genes are TRBV6-6 and TRBJ2-7; D is possibly TRBD2 (6 bases). There are 13 residues in the CDR3. V lost 6 bases to trimming and J lost 3 bases, with 12 bases between them. Germline V CDR1 and CDR2: MNHNY, SVGAGI (reference sequence). DNA for the CDR3: TGTGCCAGCAGCCCAGGCGGGGACTACGAGCAGTACTTC. This gives the protein CASSPGGDYEQYF.

V usage is TRBV28 and J usage is TRBJ1-2; D is possibly TRBD1 (6 bases). The CDR3 loop spans 13 amino acids. CDR1 and CDR2 (germline): MDHEN, SYDVKM. The V and J ends lost 4 bases and 4 bases respectively, with 10 bases between them. CDR3 bases: TGTGCCAGCAGTTCGGACAGAACCTATGGCTACACCTTC. Its protein is CASSSDRTYGYTF.

This clone appeared once. V is TRBV28 and J is TRBJ2-5; 7 bases match TRBD2. V lost 6 bases to trimming and J lost 1 base; unmatched junction nucleotides: 5. Germline V gene data show CDR1 as MDHEN and CDR2 as SYDVKM. The CDR3 spans 14 residues. The CDR3 DNA follows: TGTGCCAGCAGCGTCGGGGGGTCCCAAGAGACCCAGTACTTC. Its protein is CASSVGGSQETQYF.

CDR3 DNA: TGTGCCAGTAATTCATGGCGGAGGAACACTGAAGCTTTCTTT. Its protein is CASNSWRRNTEAFF. The chain is built from TRBV5-6 and TRBJ1-1; D remains ambiguous. This CDR3 is 14 amino acids long. Trimming took 8 bases from V and 1 from J, leaving 15 bases between them. The germline V gene has CDR1 SGHDT and CDR2 YYEEEE.

This clone was recorded a few times. The chain carries TRBV7-2 and TRBJ1-2; tentatively, D is TRBD1 (5 bases). V was trimmed by 5 bases and J by 4 bases, leaving 20 bases between them. The CDR3 has 16 amino acids. The germline V gene has CDR1 SGHTA and CDR2 FQGNSA. Written as DNA, the CDR3 is TGTGCCAGCAGCCCATCTTCGGGAGGGGCAATCTATGGCTACACCTTC. Amino acids: CASSPSSGGAIYGYTF.

V usage is TRBV4-3 and J usage is TRBJ1-2, with a tentative D call TRBD1 (5 bases). V lost 0 bases, J lost 8 bases, and 10 bases lay in between. Per the germline V gene, CDR1 is LGHNA and CDR2 is YSLEER. The CDR3 runs 13 residues. In DNA form, the CDR3 reads TGCGCCAGCAGCCAAGAATGGGGGGGAGGCTACACCTTC. This codes for CASSQEWGGGYTF.

The CDR3 here is CASSLAVGGLYEQYF. CDR3 nucleotides: TGTGCCAGCAGCTTAGCGGTCGGGGGACTTTACGAGCAGTACTTC. The rearrangement uses TRBV7-8 and TRBJ2-7, with D perhaps TRBD2 (6 bases). CDR3 length equals 15 residues. Trimming removed 0 bases from V and 4 bases from J, with 13 bases in between. Germline V CDR1 and CDR2: SGHVS, FQNEAQ.

J is TRBJ1-5 and V is TRBV2; D is ambiguous. This CDR3 contains 13 residues. Trimming removed 6 bases at V and 7 bases at J, with 13 bases between. Germline assignment: CDR1 SNHLY and CDR2 FYNNEI. CDR3 DNA sequence: TGTGCCAGCAGCGCAGATATGGGCCAGCCCCAGCATTTT. Its protein product is CASSADMGQPQHF.

As DNA, the CDR3 is TGTGCCAGCAGTGACCCCCTAGGGGACACCGGGGAGCTGTTTTTT. It translates to CASSDPLGDTGELFF. The chain combines TRBV6-1 with TRBJ2-2; D perhaps matches TRBD1 (5 bases). In germline, CDR1 is MNHNS, CDR2 SASEGT. The V gene lost 3 bases and the J gene lost 3 bases, with 11 bases spanning the gap. CDR3 length: 15 residues.